The next 17 T cell receptor beta chains were all read from a single sample in a study of cytomegalovirus exposure and HLA in healthy donors. Use of 60 Vbeta and 13 Jbeta primers characterized the PCR. Profiling relied on immunoSEQ multiplex PCR, and the TCRdb table lists in-frame clones only, not all of them. The sample is made up of around 78,000 clones, and the top ten hold about 4.1% of it. Sequencing was performed on PBMCs. The receptors shown here come from a man younger than 35 in good health and CMV-seropositive.

CDR3 in amino acids: CASSLSFEQYF. The CDR3 coding sequence is TGTGCCAGCAGTTTAAGCTTCGAGCAGTACTTC. The chain is built from TRBV28 and TRBJ2-7, with D unresolved. Trimming shortened V by 2 bases and J by 6 bases, and 5 bases separated the two germline ends. Germline lookup yields CDR1 MDHEN and CDR2 SYDVKM. The CDR3 is made up of 11 amino acids.

The V gene is TRBV4-2, the J gene TRBJ2-2; 9 bases are a match to TRBD1. V was clipped by 0 bases and J by 13 bases; unmatched bases: 12. The CDR3 length is 16 residues. CDR1 is LGHNA, CDR2 YNFKEQ, per germline. The CDR3 here is CASSQERTGAGVGLFF. CDR3 DNA sequence: TGTGCCAGCAGCCAAGAACGGACAGGGGCTGGAGTTGGGCTGTTTTTT.

The chain links TRBV5-6 to TRBJ1-5; perhaps TRBD1 as D (5 bases). The CDR3 loop spans 15 amino acids. Deletions cut 1 base from V and 5 bases from J, with 13 bases between. Germline assignment: CDR1 SGHDT and CDR2 YYEEEE. The CDR3 is CASSLRQGRDQPQHF. The CDR3 DNA follows: TGTGCCAGCAGCTTGAGGCAGGGCCGAGATCAGCCCCAGCATTTT.

The chain joins TRBV5-1 to TRBJ1-1; no clear D gene. The CDR3 runs 13 residues. The V end was cut by 0 bases, the J end by 3 bases, with 6 bases between. Germline loops: CDR1 SGHRS, CDR2 YFSETQ. CDR3 loop: CASSLGSDTEAFF. The CDR3 bases are TGCGCCAGCAGCTTGGGCTCAGACACTGAAGCTTTCTTT. Full variable domain (missing parts from reference TRBV5-1 and TRBJ1-1): KAGVTQTPRYLIKTRGQQVTLSCSPISGHRSVSWYQQTPGQGLQFLFEYFSETQRNKGNFPGRFSGRQFSNSRSEMNVSTLELGDSALYLCASSLGSDTEAFFGQGTRLTVV.

This sequence joins TRBV14 and TRBJ2-2; D is uncertain. Trimming removed 3 bases from V and 0 bases from J, with 5 bases in between. The CDR3 has 14 residues. CDR1 SGHDN and CDR2 FVKESK come from the germline V gene. The CDR3 DNA is TGTGCCAGCAGCCATGAGCCGAACACCGGGGAGCTGTTTTTT. Translating gives CASSHEPNTGELFF.

CDR3 residues: CASSQLGQGNTEAFF. The CDR3 DNA sequence: TGTGCCAGCAGCCAATTGGGACAGGGGAACACTGAAGCTTTCTTT. This chain joins TRBV6-6 and TRBJ1-1; 9 positions agree with TRBD1. The CDR3 spans 15 residues. The ends lost 6 bases at V and 1 base at J; junction bases unmatched: 6. Germline V gene lookup returns CDR1 MNHNY and CDR2 SVGAGI (reference sequence).

The chain carries TRBV5-1 and TRBJ1-1; 7 bases match TRBD1. This CDR3 comprises 15 residues. V was pared by 4 bases and J by 5 bases, with 11 bases of the junction left unmatched. Germline V gives CDR1 SGHRS, CDR2 YFSETQ. The CDR3: CASSQGTAGETEAFF. The CDR3 DNA follows: TGCGCCAGCAGCCAGGGGACAGCCGGGGAGACTGAAGCTTTCTTT. The complete variable domain, with remaining parts taken from reference TRBV5-1 and TRBJ1-1, reads KAGVTQTPRYLIKTRGQQVTLSCSPISGHRSVSWYQQTPGQGLQFLFEYFSETQRNKGNFPGRFSGRQFSNSRSEMNVSTLELGDSALYLCASSQGTAGETEAFFGQGTRLTVV.

The rearrangement links TRBV18 to TRBJ2-5, with TRBD1 matching 7 bases. V shed 3 bases and J 1 base; nucleotides not matched to a gene: 5. The CDR3 consists of 15 residues. CDR1 is KGHSH and CDR2 is LQKENI in the germline V gene. The CDR3 region has the DNA TGTGCCAGCTCACCGGGACAGAGGTTCCAAGAGACCCAGTACTTC. It specifies CASSPGQRFQETQYF.

The V call is TRBV6-6, the J call TRBJ2-4; 9 bases agree with TRBD1. The CDR3 loop spans 16 amino acids. The ends lost 5 bases at V and 7 bases at J; junction bases unmatched: 12. CDR1 is MNHNY and CDR2 is SVGAGI in the germline V gene (reference sequence). The chain's CDR3 is CASSTLNRGHRNIQYF. The CDR3 bases are TGTGCCAGCAGTACCCTGAACAGGGGGCACCGGAACATTCAGTACTTC.

The chain combines TRBV11-2 with TRBJ2-7, with D possibly being TRBD2 (6 bases). Trimming took off 3 bases at V and 3 bases at J, with 24 bases between the two ends. Germline V gene lookup returns CDR1 SGHAT and CDR2 FQNNGV. The CDR3 runs to 18 residues. CDR3 sequence reads: CASSFFPQGLTKNYEQYF. DNA of the CDR3: TGTGCCAGCAGCTTTTTCCCTCAGGGACTGACAAAAAACTACGAGCAGTACTTC. Drawing the rest from reference TRBV11-2 and TRBJ2-7, the complete variable domain is EAGVAQSPRYKIIEKRQSVAFWCNPISGHATLYWYQQILGQGPKLLIQFQNNGVVDDSQLPKDRFSAERLKGVDSTLKIQPAKLEDSAVYLCASSFFPQGLTKNYEQYFGPGTRLTVT.

The J gene is TRBJ1-4, the V gene TRBV7-9; tentative D call: TRBD1 (6 bases). The germline V and J ends were trimmed by 0 bases and 2 bases, with 16 bases remaining between them. Per germline, CDR1 SEHNR and CDR2 FQNEAQ (reference sequence). The CDR3 runs 18 residues. Here the CDR3 DNA reads TGTGCCAGCAGCTTAGCGGACTTAGCAGGGGTCACTAATGAAAAACTGTTTTTT. Protein: CASSLADLAGVTNEKLFF.

The V gene is TRBV19, the J gene TRBJ1-5; D not resolved. Germline CDR1 reads LNHDA; CDR2 reads SQIVND (reference sequence). The V gene lost 4 bases and the J gene lost 0 bases, with 10 bases spanning the gap. This CDR3 comprises 15 residues. CDR3 nucleotide sequence: TGTGCCAGTAGTACCAAGACAAATAGCAATCAGCCCCAGCATTTT. It yields the protein CASSTKTNSNQPQHF.

The chain joins TRBV2 to TRBJ1-1; D is unclear. CDR3 length equals 15 residues. V was shortened by 3 bases and J by 1 base, with 12 bases between the two germline ends. CDR1 is SNHLY and CDR2 is FYNNEI in the germline V gene. CDR3 in DNA: TGTGCCAGCAGTGAGACAACGGTAGAGAACACTGAAGCTTTCTTT. Translated, it gives CASSETTVENTEAFF.

The V call is TRBV6-1, the J call TRBJ2-7; D might be TRBD2 (5 bases). Germline CDR1 and CDR2: MNHNS and SASEGT. The CDR3 is made up of 15 amino acids. Trimming cost V 2 bases and J 3 bases, with 14 bases left between them. The CDR3 loop is CASSESHPGNYEQYF. The DNA of the CDR3 is TGTGCCAGCAGTGAATCCCACCCGGGGAACTACGAGCAGTACTTC.

This sequence joins TRBV18 and TRBJ2-1; the D is unclear. Germline V gene lookup returns CDR1 KGHSH and CDR2 LQKENI. The CDR3 runs 14 residues. V was trimmed by 1 base and J by 6 bases, leaving 10 bases between them. This chain's CDR3 is CASSPLPPGNEQFF. CDR3 in DNA: TGTGCCAGCTCACCACTCCCTCCGGGCAATGAGCAGTTCTTC.

This chain connects TRBV7-2 to TRBJ2-7; 7 nucleotides match TRBD2. Germline values: CDR1 SGHTA, CDR2 FQGNSA. V trimming: 1 base; J trimming: 2 bases; junction bases outside the gene matches: 5. The length of the CDR3 is 15 residues. CDR3 nucleotide sequence: TGTGCCAGCAGCTTAGAGGAGGGAGGGCCCTACGAGCAGTACTTC. Protein: CASSLEEGGPYEQYF. The full variable domain, completed using reference TRBV7-2 and TRBJ2-7, is GAGVSQSPSNKVTEKGKDVELRCDPISGHTALYWYRQSLGQGLEFLIYFQGNSAPDKSGLPSDRFSAERTGGSVSTLTIQRTQQEDSAVYLCASSLEEGGPYEQYFGPGTRLTVT.

The J gene is TRBJ2-1, the V gene TRBV18; no definite D call. The germline gives CDR1 KGHSH, CDR2 LQKENI. The CDR3 is 14 amino acids. The V gene lost 3 bases and the J gene lost 5 bases, with 11 bases spanning the gap. CDR3 protein: CASSPELKNNEQFF. The CDR3 DNA reads TGTGCCAGCTCACCTGAACTCAAAAACAATGAGCAGTTCTTC.